This TCR beta chain emerged from a study of identical twins. Findings and caveats of the study: There were fewer insertions in abundant cord blood beta clonotypes, but memory repertoires showed no such pattern.

As to this clonotype: What it binds is unknown.

Between the trimmed V and J ends, which lost 0 bases and 3 bases, there was a span of 12 bases. Germline V lookup: CDR1 LGHNA, CDR2 YSLEER. CDR3 length: 15 residues. Each CDR3 protein is one row after TCRdb ran MiXCR on the 5' RACE reads. The sample has roughly 260,000 distinct CDR3 sequences; roughly an eighth are singletons. What was sequenced was memory (CD45RO+) T cells sorted from blood. The V gene is TRBV4-3, the J gene TRBJ2-7; D perhaps matches TRBD1 (5 bases). This clonotype was obtained from a woman younger than 35 in good health. For the CDR3, the DNA is TGCGCCAGCAGCCAAGATAGACAGTCCTTCTACGAGCAGTACTTC. Its protein is CASSQDRQSFYEQYF.